Listed here are 22 T cell receptor beta chains from one sample, sequenced in a study of patients and donors after allogeneic stem cell transplantation (dated by TCRdb to 2020 to 2021). The method was RT-PCR. The sequencer listed for this sample is NextSeq 550. TCRdb reprocessed the public reads (quality trimming at Q25 with fastp, clone calling with MiXCR) and kept in-frame beta chains. Rows matching on CDR3 protein sequence are summarized as one entry with the most common DNA and genes. The sample data list under 200,000 distinct CDR3 sequences, and approximately 30% of these were observed just once. The biggest ten clones account for approximately 3.5% of the sample. Sequencing input: blood, either unsorted or a sorted T cell fraction (not recorded which). These receptors were obtained from a human donor who was either an allogeneic HSCT recipient or a stem cell or donor lymphocyte infusion donor (not recorded which). It is not recorded whose cells these are; they may come from a transplant donor.

This chain links TRBV6-5 with TRBJ1-3, with D tentatively TRBD1 (6 bases). The germline gives CDR1 MNHEY, CDR2 SVGAGI. CDR3 length equals 15 residues. The CDR3 loop reads CASHAGAFSGNTIYF. In DNA, the CDR3 is TGTGCAAGCCACGCAGGGGCCTTCTCTGGAAACACCATATATTTT.

This chain joins TRBV10-3 and TRBJ2-5; perhaps TRBD1 as D (6 bases). V lost 11 bases, J lost 3 bases, and 22 bases lay in between. The germline V gene has CDR1 ENHRY and CDR2 SYGVKD. The CDR3 extends over 15 amino acids. CDR3 sequence reads: CASAPTGMREETQYF. The CDR3 region has the DNA TGTGCCTCGGCCCCGACAGGAATGAGGGAAGAGACCCAGTACTTC.

This clonotype was counted between two and nine times. The chain uses TRBV5-4 and TRBJ2-1; a possible D gene is TRBD1 (6 bases). Germline CDR1 reads SGHNT; CDR2 reads YYREEE (reference sequence). V dropped 1 base and J dropped 7 bases, with 15 bases sitting between them. CDR3 size: 15 residues. The CDR3 reads CASSLLLGAWNEQFF. DNA for the CDR3: TGTGCCAGCAGCTTGCTTTTGGGGGCTTGGAATGAGCAGTTCTTC.

The chain employs TRBV12-3 or TRBV12-4 and TRBJ1-4; D ambiguous. The CDR3 spans 20 residues. V was clipped by 3 bases and J by 4 bases, with 27 bases between them. CDR3 protein: CASSFWATVPSWNFNEKLFF. The CDR3 DNA follows: TGTGCCAGCAGTTTCTGGGCTACAGTCCCCAGCTGGAACTTTAATGAAAAACTGTTTTTT.

This clonotype was seen more than once but under ten times. The chain joins TRBV5-1 to TRBJ2-1, with D perhaps TRBD1 or TRBD2 (5 bases each). The V gene's germline CDR1 is SGHRS and CDR2 YFSETQ. The V and J ends lost 0 bases and 3 bases respectively, with 7 bases between them. There are 14 residues in the CDR3. CDR3 region: CASSLGGDYNEQFF. The CDR3 bases are TGCGCCAGCAGCTTGGGAGGGGACTACAATGAGCAGTTCTTC.

This clonotype was counted between two and nine times. The chain has TRBV28 and TRBJ2-3, with 10 bases that match TRBD1. The V gene's germline CDR1 is MDHEN and CDR2 SYDVKM. Losses at the gene ends were 2 bases for V and 3 bases for J; bases not matched to a gene: 11. The CDR3 loop spans 18 amino acids. The CDR3 region has the DNA TGTGCCAGCAGTTTACCCCCCCTGGGACAGGGGTTGACAGATACGCAGTATTTT. Protein sequence: CASSLPPLGQGLTDTQYF.

The V and J genes are TRBV4-2 and TRBJ1-6, with D possibly matching TRBD1 (6 bases). This CDR3 has 18 amino acids. With 0 bases removed from V and 7 bases from J, the gap between germline ends came to 19 bases. Germline V gene sequence: CDR1 LGHNA, CDR2 YNFKEQ. CDR3: CASSQDSVQGSRNSPLHF. The CDR3 DNA reads TGTGCCAGCAGCCAAGACTCTGTACAGGGCTCACGGAATTCACCCCTCCACTTT.

This clonotype was seen a handful of times. This CDR3 is CASTSTDTEAFF. The CDR3, as DNA: TGCGCCAGCACTTCCACAGACACTGAAGCTTTCTTT. V gene TRBV5-1 combines with J gene TRBJ1-1; D gene uncertain. Germline CDR1 and CDR2: SGHRS and YFSETQ. Trimming removed 6 bases from V and 3 bases from J, with 9 bases in between. The CDR3 is 12 amino acids.

The chain links TRBV4-2 to TRBJ2-1, with TRBD2 matching 16 bases. V shed 0 bases and J 9 bases; nucleotides not matched to a gene: 5. This CDR3 is 17 amino acids long. Germline-derived CDR1 and CDR2 are LGHNA and YNFKEQ. CDR3 DNA: TGTGCCAGCAGCCAAGAGGGACTAGCGGGAGGGGTTGGTGAGCAGTTCTTC. This encodes CASSQEGLAGGVGEQFF.

The chain joins TRBV12-3 or TRBV12-4 to TRBJ2-1; 9 nucleotides match TRBD2. The CDR3 runs 15 residues. V was clipped by 7 bases and J by 8 bases; unmatched bases: 12. In DNA form, the CDR3 reads TGTGCCAGCATCAAGTGGGGGACTAGCAAGGATGAGCAGTTCTTC. Translating gives CASIKWGTSKDEQFF.

This chain joins TRBV12-3 or TRBV12-4 and TRBJ2-1; 7 nucleotides align to TRBD2. The CDR3 sequence is 13 residues long. J gave up 4 bases and V 7 bases, and 4 bases lay outside the gene matches. The CDR3 loop reads CASKPSGYNEQFF. The CDR3 DNA reads TGTGCCAGCAAGCCTAGCGGATACAATGAGCAGTTCTTC.

This clonotype has a handful of counts. The chain is built from TRBV6-5 and TRBJ2-3; tentatively, D is TRBD2 (5 bases). Germline V lookup: CDR1 MNHEY, CDR2 SVGAGI. V gave up 6 bases and J gave up 2 bases, with 12 bases separating them. CDR3 length: 14 amino acids. The CDR3 protein is CASRTSGSTDTQYF. The CDR3 DNA reads TGTGCCAGCAGGACCAGCGGCTCCACAGATACGCAGTATTTT.

J is TRBJ2-7 and V is TRBV29-1; no clear D. The germline V gene encodes CDR1 SQVTM and CDR2 ANQGSEA. V lost 5 bases and J 2 bases, leaving 10 bases between the germline ends. The CDR3 spans 12 residues. CDR3 DNA sequence: TGCAGCGTTTGGGTTGGTACCTACGAGCAGTACTTC. Residues: CSVWVGTYEQYF.

This clonotype was counted only a few times. The chain links TRBV5-1 to TRBJ2-1; a possible D gene is TRBD2 (6 bases). In germline, CDR1 is SGHRS, CDR2 YFSETQ. V was clipped by 6 bases and J by 0 bases, with 13 bases between them. This CDR3 spans 15 amino acids. The CDR3 is CASTQDGSSYNEQFF. The CDR3 DNA follows: TGCGCCAGCACCCAGGACGGGAGCTCCTACAATGAGCAGTTCTTC.

The chain couples TRBV12-3 or TRBV12-4 to TRBJ2-3; D call uncertain. The CDR3 length is 12 residues. Trimming shortened V by 5 bases and J by 5 bases, and 8 bases separated the two germline ends. DNA of the CDR3: TGTGCCAGCAGTCTACTCGTAGATACGCAGTATTTT. Translated: CASSLLVDTQYF.

This clonotype was picked up many times. This chain joins TRBV27 and TRBJ1-2, with 7 bases identical to TRBD1. V lost 5 bases to trimming and J lost 7 bases; unmatched junction nucleotides: 7. Germline V CDR1 and CDR2: MNHEY, SMNVEV (reference sequence). The CDR3 is 13 residues long. CDR3 nucleotides: TGTGCCAGCAGTACCGACAGGGCTGGTGGCTACACCTTC. It encodes CASSTDRAGGYTF.

This clonotype was picked up a small number of times. CDR3 sequence: CASKVWEGNEQFF. The CDR3 DNA sequence: TGTGCCAGCAAGGTATGGGAGGGAAATGAGCAGTTCTTC. J is TRBJ2-1 and V is TRBV6-2 or TRBV6-3; 7 bases match TRBD2. This CDR3 has 13 residues. Germline V gene lookup returns CDR1 MNHEY and CDR2 SVGEGT. Germline trimming cut 7 bases from V and 7 bases from J; bases unmatched to any gene: 7.

This clonotype was observed a handful of times. The CDR3 DNA sequence: TGTGCCAGCGAACTAGCCGCCGAGCAGTACTTC. Its protein is CASELAAEQYF. V is TRBV6-2 or TRBV6-3 and J is TRBJ2-7; D may be TRBD2 (6 bases). The germline gives CDR1 MNHEY, CDR2 SVGEGT. This CDR3 comprises 11 residues. V lost 8 bases, J lost 6 bases, and 11 bases lay in between.

This clonotype has more than one count but fewer than ten. The chain joins TRBV27 to TRBJ2-2; D uncertain. Per germline, CDR1 MNHEY and CDR2 SMNVEV (reference sequence). CDR3 length equals 18 residues. Trimming took 3 bases from V and 1 from J, leaving 18 bases between them. CDR3 DNA sequence: TGTGCCAGCAGTTTCGGGCTAGTAAGTGTATGGAACACCGGGGAGCTGTTTTTT. This sequence encodes CASSFGLVSVWNTGELFF.

This clonotype has just a few counts. This chain joins TRBV20-1 and TRBJ1-5; D call uncertain. This CDR3 spans 14 amino acids. The germline CDR1 and CDR2 sequences are DFQATT and SNEGSKA (reference sequence). V gave up 2 bases and J gave up 3 bases, with 11 bases separating them. The CDR3 sequence is CSARPGPSNQPQHF. The CDR3, as DNA: TGCAGTGCTAGACCTGGGCCATCCAATCAGCCCCAGCATTTT.

The chain couples TRBV27 to TRBJ1-5, with 9 bases aligning to TRBD1. The CDR3 is made up of 15 amino acids. The germline V gene encodes CDR1 MNHEY and CDR2 SMNVEV (reference sequence). V was pared by 6 bases and J by 4 bases, with 7 bases of the junction left unmatched. This CDR3 reads CASREDRGRNQPQHF. The DNA for the CDR3 is TGTGCCAGCAGGGAGGACAGGGGCAGGAATCAGCCCCAGCATTTT.

J is TRBJ2-5 and V is TRBV15, with D perhaps matching TRBD2 (6 bases). CDR3 length: 15 amino acids. Looked up from germline, CDR1 is LNHNV and CDR2 is YYDKDF (reference sequence). The V gene lost 3 bases and the J gene lost 1 base, with 12 bases spanning the gap. The CDR3 DNA sequence: TGTGCCACCAGCAGGGCTGGGGACTTCCAAGAGACCCAGTACTTC. This translates into CATSRAGDFQETQYF. The variable domain in full, completed from reference TRBV15 and TRBJ2-5, reads DAMVIQNPRYQVTQFGKPVTLSCSQTLNHNVMYWYQQKSSQAPKLLFHYYDKDFNNEADTPDNFQSRRPNTSFCFLDIRSPGLGDTAMYLCATSRAGDFQETQYFGPGTRLLVL.